Listed here are 19 T cell receptor beta chains from one sample, sequenced in a study of cytomegalovirus exposure and HLA in healthy donors. The primer mix had 60 Vbeta and 13 Jbeta primers. TCRdb keeps only in-frame clones here, not all; method: immunoSEQ multiplex PCR. The listing contains about 130,000 clones. Sequencing used PBMCs. Receptors originate from a woman between 40 and 55 years old in good health and CMV-seropositive.

The chain recombines TRBV7-2 with TRBJ2-3; TRBD2 aligns across 9 bases. This CDR3 is 16 amino acids long. Germline V lookup: CDR1 SGHTA, CDR2 FQGNSA. V lost 5 bases, J lost 8 bases, and 14 bases stayed unmatched. The CDR3: CASSPFLAGGPGTQYF. For the CDR3, the DNA is TGTGCCAGCAGCCCTTTCCTCGCGGGAGGGCCGGGTACGCAGTATTTT.

CDR3 in DNA: TGCGCCAGCAGCTGGACCGGGACTTTGAACACTGAAGCTTTCTTT. This encodes CASSWTGTLNTEAFF. V is TRBV5-1 and J is TRBJ1-1; a possible D gene is TRBD1 (5 bases). CDR3 length equals 15 residues. The V gene lost 3 bases and the J gene lost 0 bases, with 12 bases spanning the gap. Germline V gene data show CDR1 as SGHRS and CDR2 as YFSETQ.

The chain uses TRBV27 and TRBJ2-1; 14 bases are shared with TRBD2. Germline CDR1 MNHEY, CDR2 SMNVEV (reference sequence). After removal of 5 bases from V and 0 bases from J, the junction contained 3 bases not matched to a gene. The CDR3 is 17 residues long. The CDR3 protein is CASSRTSGRSSYNEQFF. The CDR3 nucleotides read TGTGCCAGCAGTCGGACTAGCGGGAGGAGCTCCTACAATGAGCAGTTCTTC.

The V call is TRBV19, the J call TRBJ2-7; D gene ambiguous. The CDR3 length is 15 residues. Per the germline V gene, CDR1 is LNHDA and CDR2 is SQIVND (reference sequence). Between the trimmed V and J ends, which lost 6 bases and 3 bases, there was a span of 18 bases. In DNA form, the CDR3 reads TGTGCCAGTAGCCGCGGCGGTCCGCGCAACTACGAGCAGTACTTC. This gives the protein CASSRGGPRNYEQYF.

This chain's CDR3 is CASSFPSLTGGRDEQYF. The DNA of the CDR3 is TGTGCCAGCAGCTTCCCCAGCCTCACCGGGGGGCGGGACGAGCAGTACTTC. V is TRBV5-5 and J is TRBJ2-7; D might be TRBD2 (7 bases). The CDR3 loop spans 17 amino acids. Trimming shortened V by 2 bases and J by 5 bases, and 23 bases separated the two germline ends. CDR1 and CDR2 from the germline V gene are SGHKS and YYEKEE (reference sequence).

The chain joins TRBV29-1 to TRBJ1-1; 9 positions match TRBD1. Looked up from germline, CDR1 is SQVTM and CDR2 is ANQGSEA. The CDR3 contains 14 residues. Trimming cost V 7 bases and J 3 bases; bases outside gene matches: 9. CDR3 residues: CSAHRTGVDTEAFF. The DNA for the CDR3 is TGCAGCGCCCATCGGACAGGGGTGGACACTGAAGCTTTCTTT.

The chain uses TRBV4-1 and TRBJ2-5; the D gene is possibly TRBD2 (5 bases). The CDR3 runs to 15 residues. CDR1 is MGHRA and CDR2 is YSYEKL in the germline V gene. V was trimmed by 4 bases and J by 5 bases, leaving 17 bases between them. The CDR3 DNA is TGCGCCAGCAGCCCTTCAACTCTAGCCGCGGAGACCCAGTACTTC. This codes for CASSPSTLAAETQYF.

The V call is TRBV19, the J call TRBJ2-7, with 10 bases fitting TRBD1. With V trimmed by 0 bases and J by 0 bases, 2 bases remained unmatched. CDR1 LNHDA and CDR2 SQIVND come from the germline V gene (reference sequence). The CDR3 has 16 amino acids. CDR3 in DNA: TGTGCCAGTAGTATAGATGGGACAGGGGTCTCCTACGAGCAGTACTTC. Protein: CASSIDGTGVSYEQYF.

Regarding this clone: An end of the junction differs from the germline gene, which may be a read error. This chain links TRBV4-3 with TRBJ2-1, with 7 positions matching TRBD1. The CDR3 is 13 residues long. Germline CDR1 reads LGHNA; CDR2 reads YSLEER. CDR3 in DNA: TGCGCCAGCAGCCAAGAATCGACAGGGAAGAGGGTCTTC. It translates to CASSQESTGKRVF.

The V and J genes are TRBV27 and TRBJ2-1; 11 bases agree with TRBD2. The CDR3 consists of 16 residues. Per germline, CDR1 MNHEY and CDR2 SMNVEV (reference sequence). V dropped 1 base and J dropped 5; count of bases not matched to a gene: 4. The CDR3 sequence: CASSLLMGLADNEQFF. CDR3 sequence (DNA): TGTGCCAGCAGTTTATTGATGGGACTAGCGGACAATGAGCAGTTCTTC.

The CDR3 is CASSLVLGTSGRHEQFF. DNA of the CDR3: TGTGCCAGCAGCTTAGTGCTTGGGACTAGCGGGAGACATGAGCAGTTCTTC. V and J are TRBV7-8 and TRBJ2-1; 14 nucleotides agree with TRBD2. The V gene's germline CDR1 is SGHVS and CDR2 FQNEAQ. The CDR3 spans 17 residues. V was clipped by 1 base and J by 8 bases; unmatched bases: 7.

V is TRBV25-1 and J is TRBJ2-5; TRBD2 matches at 14 bases. The J segment lost 2 bases and the V segment lost 4 bases, leaving 3 bases of the junction unmatched. The germline gives CDR1 MGHDK, CDR2 SYGVNS. There are 16 residues in the CDR3. The CDR3 DNA reads as TGTGCCAGCAGTGGTGGACTAGCGGGAGGACAAGAGACCCAGTACTTC. Translated, it gives CASSGGLAGGQETQYF.

The chain links TRBV7-2 to TRBJ2-1; 10 bases line up with TRBD2. CDR1 is SGHTA and CDR2 is FQGNSA in the germline V gene. The CDR3 consists of 15 residues. J lost 5 bases, V lost 5 bases, and 6 bases had no gene match. The CDR3 spells CASSVTSGTNNEQFF. The CDR3 DNA reads TGTGCCAGCAGCGTCACTAGCGGGACTAACAATGAGCAGTTCTTC. Supplemented by reference TRBV7-2 and TRBJ2-1, the full variable domain reads GAGVSQSPSNKVTEKGKDVELRCDPISGHTALYWYRQSLGQGLEFLIYFQGNSAPDKSGLPSDRFSAERTGGSVSTLTIQRTQQEDSAVYLCASSVTSGTNNEQFFGPGTRLTVL.

This chain links TRBV6-5 with TRBJ2-7; D possibly corresponds to TRBD1 (6 bases). Trimming pared 6 bases from V and 5 bases from J, leaving 17 bases between. The CDR3 totals 14 residues. CDR1 and CDR2 (germline): MNHEY, SVGAGI. This CDR3 is CASRSVTGSHEQYF. For the CDR3, the DNA is TGTGCCAGCAGGAGTGTAACAGGGTCCCACGAGCAGTACTTC.

The rearrangement links TRBV18 to TRBJ2-1; D might be TRBD2 (6 bases). V shed 5 bases and J shed 9 bases, with 14 bases lying between them. Looked up from germline, CDR1 is KGHSH and CDR2 is LQKENI. This CDR3 has 13 amino acids. The CDR3: CASSVRLGPEQFF. DNA for the CDR3: TGTGCCAGCTCAGTTCGACTAGGTCCTGAGCAGTTCTTC.

This chain uses TRBV29-1 with TRBJ1-3; 9 nucleotides line up with TRBD1. J gave up 1 base and V 6 bases, and 13 bases lay outside the gene matches. The CDR3 runs 17 residues. The germline gives CDR1 SQVTM, CDR2 ANQGSEA. The CDR3 region is CSVVTGGTASSGNTIYF. CDR3 coding DNA: TGCAGCGTGGTGACAGGGGGTACTGCTTCATCTGGAAACACCATATATTTT.

CDR3 region: CSGGHADTQYF. CDR3 nucleotides: TGCAGCGGCGGTCATGCAGATACGCAGTATTTT. The V call is TRBV29-1, the J call TRBJ2-3; D remains ambiguous. The CDR3 length is 11 residues. V shed 7 bases and J shed 4 bases, with 9 bases lying between them. Germline V lookup: CDR1 SQVTM, CDR2 ANQGSEA.

The chain is built from TRBV7-3 and TRBJ2-1, with 8 nucleotides matching TRBD2. The J segment lost 4 bases and the V segment lost 1 base, leaving 3 bases of the junction unmatched. CDR3 size: 15 residues. CDR1 is SGHTA, CDR2 FQGTGA, per germline. The CDR3 spells CASSLMSGGYNEQFF. As DNA, the CDR3 is TGTGCCAGCAGCTTAATGAGCGGGGGTTACAATGAGCAGTTCTTC.

In DNA form, the CDR3 reads TGTGCCAGCAGCTTGGCCGGCGGGGGCGCCTTCGGCTACACCTTC. Translating it yields CASSLAGGGAFGYTF. This chain uses TRBV5-5 with TRBJ1-2, with a possible D match to TRBD1 (6 bases). This CDR3 spans 15 amino acids. The V end lost 0 bases, the J end lost 8 bases, and 17 bases lay between the germline ends. Germline-derived CDR1 and CDR2 are SGHKS and YYEKEE (reference sequence).